These 26 T cell receptor beta chains share one sample of origin, sequenced in a study of spatial heterogeneity in lung cancer. TCRdb re-called the 5' RACE reads with MiXCR, one entry per CDR3 protein. The sample consists of some 8,600 distinct CDR3 sequences, around 4.6% of them appearing once. The time point here: sample taken at primary tumor resection. Unsorted whole RNA from tumor, nontumor lung or frozen PBMC underwent sequencing. The sample here was PBMCs, taken at surgery. All receptors come from a male donor with early-stage non-small cell lung cancer.

Of note for this clonotype: The size of this beta chain means little, since it is a stray read in a library made for alpha chains. The V call is TRBV7-2, the J call TRBJ1-3, with a weak D call TRBD1 (5 bases). The CDR3 extends over 14 amino acids. The germline V gene encodes CDR1 SGHTA and CDR2 FQGNSA. The germline V and J ends were trimmed by 5 bases and 2 bases, with 10 bases remaining between them. In DNA form, the CDR3 reads TGTGCCAGCAGCCTACAGGCACCTGGAAACACCATATATTTT. Translating gives CASSLQAPGNTIYF.

In regard to this clonotype: This beta chain came through as a stray read in a library set up for alpha chains, and its size says little. The chain is built from TRBV19 and TRBJ1-6; 11 bases line up with TRBD1. The CDR3 consists of 14 residues. CDR1 LNHDA and CDR2 SQIVND come from the germline V gene (reference sequence). Trimming at V came to 6 bases and at J to 7 bases, leaving 2 bases not matched to a gene. The DNA of the CDR3 is TGTGCCAGTAGCGGGACAGGGGGAAATTCACCCCTCCACTTT. This gives the protein CASSGTGGNSPLHF.

This clonotype was observed a few times. This beta chain is an off-target read within a library intended for alpha chains, so its frequency means little. CDR3 sequence reads: CASSQEGGEKYGYTF. CDR3 coding DNA: TGTGCCAGCAGCCAAGAGGGTGGAGAGAAATATGGCTACACCTTC. This chain connects TRBV3-1 to TRBJ1-2, with D unresolved. With 0 bases removed from V and 5 bases from J, the gap between germline ends came to 13 bases. Per the germline V gene, CDR1 is LGHDT and CDR2 is YNNKEL (reference sequence). The CDR3 extends over 15 amino acids.

This clonotype was seen repeatedly, ten times or more. Little can be read into the size of this beta chain, an off-target read in a library designed for alpha chains. V and J are TRBV11-2 and TRBJ1-1; 7 nucleotides agree with TRBD1. After removal of 5 bases from V and 4 bases from J, the junction contained 10 bases not matched to a gene. The CDR3 sequence is 15 residues long. Germline CDR1 reads SGHAT; CDR2 reads FQNNGV. The CDR3 DNA follows: TGTGCCAGCAGCCCACAACAGGGGAGGGGCACTGAAGCTTTCTTT. Amino acid sequence: CASSPQQGRGTEAFF.

This clonotype was observed many times. This beta chain slipped into a library made for alpha chains as a stray read, so its size is not meaningful. The chain couples TRBV6-1 to TRBJ1-5; 8 nucleotides match TRBD1. The germline V gene has CDR1 MNHNS and CDR2 SASEGT. V lost 7 bases to trimming and J lost 6 bases; unmatched junction nucleotides: 14. The CDR3 extends over 16 amino acids. CDR3 sequence: CASNPERTGRTQPQHF. The CDR3 DNA is TGTGCCAGCAACCCCGAGAGGACAGGGAGAACTCAGCCCCAGCATTTT.

Regarding this clonotype: This beta chain appears as a stray read in a library generated for alpha chains; its size is not informative. The chain joins TRBV7-2 to TRBJ2-2, with TRBD1 matching 8 bases. Looked up from germline, CDR1 is SGHTA and CDR2 is FQGNSA. The CDR3 length is 14 residues. The V segment lost 5 bases and the J segment 6 bases; nucleotides outside the gene matches: 5. The CDR3 coding sequence is TGTGCCAGCAGCACCCGACAGGGGTCCGGGGAGCTGTTTTTT. Protein product: CASSTRQGSGELFF.

Sample share makes this clonotype medium-sized. This beta chain came through as a stray read in a library set up for alpha chains, and its size says little. This chain uses TRBV20-1 with TRBJ1-1, with unresolved D. CDR3 length: 12 amino acids. CDR1 DFQATT and CDR2 SNEGSKA come from the germline V gene (reference sequence). The ends were cut back, 6 bases at V and 5 bases at J, with 13 bases in the middle. CDR3 in amino acids: CSAPGPKTEAFF. CDR3 coding DNA: TGCAGTGCACCAGGACCTAAGACTGAAGCTTTCTTT.

This clonotype is medium-sized in the sample. The library was designed around alpha chains, so this beta chain is a stray read whose abundance carries little weight. As DNA, the CDR3 is TGTGCCACCACTGTTGTGGAGAATAATTCACCCCTCCACTTT. This sequence encodes CATTVVENNSPLHF. The chain is built from TRBV6-1 and TRBJ1-6; D unclear. Germline V gene lookup returns CDR1 MNHNS and CDR2 SASEGT. V lost 10 bases, J lost 5 bases, and 15 bases lay in between. The CDR3 extends over 14 amino acids.

In this sample, this clonotype turned up many times. This beta chain slipped into a library made for alpha chains as a stray read, so its size is not meaningful. The chain recombines TRBV7-9 with TRBJ2-5; D may be TRBD2 (6 bases). CDR3 length equals 15 residues. The germline V gene has CDR1 SEHNR and CDR2 FQNEAQ (reference sequence). V was cut by 4 bases and J by 2 bases, with 14 bases left in between. This CDR3 is CASSSRVGGQETQYF. CDR3 nucleotides: TGTGCCAGCAGCTCCCGTGTGGGGGGACAAGAGACCCAGTACTTC.

Only a few counts were recorded for this clonotype. This beta chain is an off-target read within a library intended for alpha chains, so its frequency means little. The rearrangement uses TRBV10-3 and TRBJ2-1; D is undetermined. V gave up 3 bases and J gave up 3 bases, with 9 bases separating them. Per the germline V gene, CDR1 is ENHRY and CDR2 is SYGVKD. The CDR3 has 14 residues. CDR3 residues: CAISDLVDYNEQFF. The CDR3 DNA reads TGTGCCATCAGTGACCTCGTTGACTACAATGAGCAGTTCTTC.

This clonotype showed up many times. This beta chain came through as a stray read in a library set up for alpha chains, and its size says little. The gene calls are TRBV18 and TRBJ1-2; no firm D call. CDR3 size: 14 residues. The ends were cut back, 2 bases at V and 2 bases at J, with 9 bases in the middle. The germline V gene encodes CDR1 KGHSH and CDR2 LQKENI. For the CDR3, the DNA is TGTGCCAGCTCACCATTCCCGGGGAACTATGGCTACACCTTC. Amino acids: CASSPFPGNYGYTF.

This clonotype has at least ten counts. This beta chain is off target for a library built for alpha chains, so its abundance means little. The CDR3 DNA sequence: TGTGCCAGCAGTGAGAGCGCAGGGGAGCAGCCCCAGCATTTT. Translating gives CASSESAGEQPQHF. V usage is TRBV2 and J usage is TRBJ1-5; D is possibly TRBD1 (6 bases). The CDR3 totals 14 residues. Trimming pared 3 bases from V and 7 bases from J, leaving 13 bases between. CDR1 and CDR2 from the germline V gene are SNHLY and FYNNEI.

This clonotype was found many times. This beta chain lies outside the target of a library built for alpha chains; its clone size means little. CDR3 nucleotides: TGTGCCAGCAGCATACCCGGGACAGTGAGGGGAGAGACCCAGTACTTC. This encodes CASSIPGTVRGETQYF. The chain joins TRBV7-2 to TRBJ2-5, with 7 nucleotides matching TRBD1. The V and J ends lost 5 bases and 4 bases, in that order; junction bases with no gene match: 13. The CDR3 extends over 16 amino acids. CDR1 is SGHTA and CDR2 is FQGNSA in the germline V gene.

By sample share, this clonotype is medium-sized. This beta chain is an off-target read within a library intended for alpha chains, so its frequency means little. The V and J genes are TRBV4-1 and TRBJ1-1; D gene unclear. V was clipped by 2 bases and J by 3 bases, with 13 bases between them. The germline CDR1 and CDR2 sequences are MGHRA and YSYEKL. The CDR3 is 15 residues long. The CDR3 reads CASSQSLGSDTEAFF. CDR3 coding DNA: TGCGCCAGCAGCCAATCGTTAGGATCTGACACTGAAGCTTTCTTT.

In this sample, this clonotype turned up many times. This beta chain is a stray sequence in a library constructed for alpha chains; its clone size is not meaningful. V and J are TRBV27 and TRBJ2-7; possible D gene TRBD2, 6 bases. The CDR3 covers 14 residues. Deletions cut 3 bases from V and 3 bases from J, with 12 bases between. Germline-derived CDR1 and CDR2 are MNHEY and SMNVEV (reference sequence). The chain's CDR3 is CASSFGTGNYEQYF. DNA of the CDR3: TGTGCCAGCAGTTTTGGGACTGGAAACTACGAGCAGTACTTC.

This clonotype has just a few counts. This beta chain appears as a stray read in a library generated for alpha chains; its size is not informative. The chain carries TRBV5-1 and TRBJ2-5, with a weak D call TRBD2 (6 bases). Per germline, CDR1 SGHRS and CDR2 YFSETQ. The CDR3 consists of 15 residues. The V and J ends lost 2 bases and 2 bases respectively, with 13 bases between them. The CDR3: CASSFGSGVQETQYF. The CDR3 bases are TGCGCCAGCAGCTTTGGTAGCGGCGTACAAGAGACCCAGTACTTC.

This clonotype is medium-sized by share. In a library made to pick up alpha chains, this beta chain is a stray read with a size that means little. This chain joins TRBV6-6 and TRBJ2-3; a weak D match, TRBD1 (5 bases). The germline V gene encodes CDR1 MNHNY and CDR2 SVGAGI (reference sequence). V was clipped by 5 bases and J by 5 bases, with 14 bases between them. The CDR3 runs 14 residues. CDR3 nucleotides: TGTGCCAGCAGTACAGGATATTTGGGAGATACGCAGTATTTT. This translates into CASSTGYLGDTQYF.

This clonotype was seen at least ten times. Since it is a stray read in a library aimed at alpha chains, this beta chain has a size that is not meaningful. This chain connects TRBV2 to TRBJ2-7, with 9 bases matching TRBD1. Germline CDR1 is SNHLY and CDR2 is FYNNEI. This CDR3 is built from 15 residues. V was pared by 6 bases and J by 0 bases, with 6 bases of the junction left unmatched. CDR3 residues: CASRPGTGNSYEQYF. For the CDR3, the DNA is TGTGCCAGCAGGCCCGGGACAGGGAACTCCTACGAGCAGTACTTC.

In its sample, this clonotype was seen many times. This beta chain is a stray sequence in a library constructed for alpha chains; its clone size is not meaningful. CDR3 amino acids: CASSSGQGANVLTF. The CDR3 DNA reads as TGCGCCAGCAGCTCAGGACAGGGGGCCAACGTCCTGACTTTC. The chain recombines TRBV5-1 with TRBJ2-6; possible D gene TRBD1, 6 bases. CDR3 length: 14 amino acids. Germline lookup yields CDR1 SGHRS and CDR2 YFSETQ. V was trimmed by 3 bases and J by 4 bases, leaving 8 bases between them.

The sample holds many counts of this clonotype. Found in a library prepared for alpha chains, this beta chain is an off-target read, and its abundance has little meaning. The J gene is TRBJ2-6, the V gene TRBV18; D is perhaps TRBD1 (5 bases). Trimming shortened V by 5 bases and J by 0 bases, and 20 bases separated the two germline ends. Germline loops: CDR1 KGHSH, CDR2 LQKENI. This CDR3 has 19 residues. This CDR3 reads CASSFAITGVRSGANVLTF. The DNA of the CDR3 is TGTGCCAGCTCATTTGCTATAACAGGCGTGCGCTCTGGGGCCAACGTCCTGACTTTC.

This clonotype has ten or more counts. This beta chain is an unintended read in a library built for alpha chains; its size means little. This chain connects TRBV20-1 to TRBJ2-1, with D hard to call. This CDR3 region has 12 residues. Germline V gene lookup returns CDR1 DFQATT and CDR2 SNEGSKA (reference sequence). V was trimmed by 5 bases and J by 7 bases, leaving 12 bases between them. CDR3 amino acids: CSALGLMNEQFF. The CDR3 region has the DNA TGCAGTGCTCTTGGGTTGATGAATGAGCAGTTCTTC.

A word on this clonotype: Since a much larger clone is just one base distant, this may be a read error. In a library made to pick up alpha chains, this beta chain is a stray read with a size that means little. This chain joins TRBV3-1 and TRBJ2-1, with 7 positions matching TRBD1. This CDR3 spans 16 amino acids. V trimming: 4 bases; J trimming: 9 bases; junction bases outside the gene matches: 15. Germline V gene sequence: CDR1 LGHDT, CDR2 YNNKEL (reference sequence). Here the CDR3 reads CASSLPCDRADSEQFF. The CDR3 nucleotides read TGTGCCAGCAGCCTACCCTGTGACAGGGCGGACAGTGAGCAGTTCTTC.

The sample holds many counts of this clonotype. This beta chain was picked up by a library intended for alpha chains and is off target, so its count carries little meaning. V usage is TRBV7-2 and J usage is TRBJ1-4; no clear D gene. Germline-derived CDR1 and CDR2 are SGHTA and FQGNSA. The CDR3 runs 15 residues. The V gene lost 5 bases and the J gene lost 0 bases, with 10 bases spanning the gap. CDR3 region: CASSASKTTNEKLFF. The CDR3 bases are TGTGCCAGCAGCGCGTCGAAGACAACTAATGAAAAACTGTTTTTT.

Sample share makes this clonotype medium-sized. The library was prepared for alpha chains; this beta chain is a stray read, so its frequency means little. The CDR3: CASSSGQGSEAFF. The CDR3 nucleotides are TGTGCCAGCTCATCCGGACAGGGATCGGAAGCTTTCTTT. The chain has TRBV18 and TRBJ1-1, with TRBD1 identical over 8 bases. Per germline, CDR1 KGHSH and CDR2 LQKENI. The CDR3 spans 13 residues. The V gene end was trimmed by 5 bases and the J gene end by 8 bases; junction bases not matched to a gene: 7.

This clonotype is judged medium-sized. Because this beta chain is a stray read in a library intended to capture alpha chains, its abundance should not be given much weight. In nucleotides, the CDR3 is TGTGCCAGCAGCTTAGCGGGAGACAGCCCGTATGGCTACACCTTC. Translated: CASSLAGDSPYGYTF. The V and J genes are TRBV7-8 and TRBJ1-2; D is possibly TRBD1 (5 bases). Germline assignment: CDR1 SGHVS and CDR2 FQNEAQ. The CDR3 length is 15 residues. Deletions cut 0 bases from V and 5 bases from J, with 13 bases between.

This clonotype is medium-sized (0.01 to 0.1%) within its sample. With the library built for alpha chains, this beta chain is off target and its frequency is not meaningful. J is TRBJ1-1 and V is TRBV29-1, with unresolved D. V was cut by 7 bases and J by 2 bases, with 8 bases left in between. The CDR3 extends over 11 amino acids. Per germline, CDR1 SQVTM and CDR2 ANQGSEA. The CDR3 nucleotides read TGCAGCGCCACACGTAACACTGAAGCTTTCTTT. This translates into CSATRNTEAFF.